Below, 26 T cell receptor beta chains from the same sample are listed, as sequenced in a study of a mutant IDH1 vaccine in newly diagnosed glioma. The time point denotes: week 35, safety follow-up. A 20-mer mutant IDH1 peptide at 300 ug was injected subcutaneously with topical imiquimod. Measured with immunoSEQ multiplex PCR; TCRdb has only the in-frame clones, and not every one. The table shows about 54,000 clones, with 85% to 90% occurring only once. Their cognate antigens are unknown. The material was PBMCs, obtained from a glioma patient whose treatment included an IDH1 peptide vaccine. Every receptor here comes from a middle-aged man with glioma.

V gene TRBV7-2 combines with J gene TRBJ2-3, with 7 bases identical to TRBD2. V trimming: 5 bases; J trimming: 4 bases; junction bases outside the gene matches: 15. From germline, CDR1 is SGHTA and CDR2 FQGNSA. The CDR3 length is 17 residues. CDR3 sequence: CASSARPGTGGADTQYF. CDR3 coding DNA: TGTGCCAGCAGCGCAAGACCTGGGACGGGGGGTGCAGATACGCAGTATTTT.

The gene calls are TRBV9 and TRBJ2-3; TRBD2 matches 7 bases. The trim removed 4 bases at V and 7 bases at J, leaving 12 bases unmatched. Germline CDR1 reads SGDLS; CDR2 reads YYNGEE. The CDR3 totals 15 residues. The DNA of the CDR3 is TGTGCCAGCAGCCGCAATGGGGGGGATAAAAATACGCAGTATTTT. It specifies CASSRNGGDKNTQYF.

The count of this clone is one. The rearrangement uses TRBV4-3 and TRBJ1-5; D is unclear. V gave up 0 bases and J gave up 6 bases, with 6 bases separating them. This CDR3 has 13 amino acids. Per the germline V gene, CDR1 is LGHNA and CDR2 is YSLEER. The CDR3 protein is CASSQDQSQPQHF. The CDR3 region has the DNA TGCGCCAGCAGCCAAGATCAGAGTCAGCCCCAGCATTTT.

This chain uses TRBV5-8 with TRBJ1-5; 9 bases fit TRBD1. V lost 4 bases to trimming and J lost 3 bases; unmatched junction nucleotides: 8. This CDR3 is 16 amino acids long. CDR1 SGHTS and CDR2 YDEGEE come from the germline V gene. The chain's CDR3 is CASSTRTGAYNQPQHF. CDR3 DNA sequence: TGTGCCAGCAGCACACGGACAGGGGCGTACAATCAGCCCCAGCATTTT.

The rearrangement uses TRBV7-9 and TRBJ2-5; D is unresolved. The germline V and J ends were trimmed by 8 bases and 5 bases, with 12 bases remaining between them. Germline lookup yields CDR1 SEHNR and CDR2 FQNEAQ (reference sequence). CDR3 length: 12 amino acids. In DNA form, the CDR3 reads TGTGCCAGCGGGATCGTGAGGGAGACCCAGTACTTC. Amino acids: CASGIVRETQYF. The full variable domain, completed using reference TRBV7-9 and TRBJ2-5, is DTGVSQNPRHKITKRGQNVTFRCDPISEHNRLYWYRQTLGQGPEFLTYFQNEAQLEKSRLLSDRFSAERPKGSFSTLEIQRTEQGDSAMYLCASGIVRETQYFGPGTRLLVL.

The CDR3 coding sequence is TGTGCCAGCAGCTTAGTCGGGCAGGGGGGTCTGGAGACCCAGTACTTC. Its translation is CASSLVGQGGLETQYF. This rearrangement joins TRBV11-2 to TRBJ2-5; tentative D call: TRBD1 (7 bases). V was trimmed by 1 base and J by 5 bases, leaving 17 bases between them. This CDR3 is built from 16 residues. CDR1 and CDR2 (germline): SGHAT, FQNNGV.

J is TRBJ2-1 and V is TRBV5-8; no clear D gene. The germline V and J ends were trimmed by 0 bases and 3 bases, with 4 bases remaining between them. This CDR3 has 13 residues. Germline V gene lookup returns CDR1 SGHTS and CDR2 YDEGEE. The CDR3 loop is CASSLGVYNEQFF. CDR3 nucleotide sequence: TGTGCCAGCAGCTTGGGGGTCTACAATGAGCAGTTCTTC.

V usage is TRBV10-3 and J usage is TRBJ2-4; 7 bases are a match to TRBD2. CDR1 is ENHRY, CDR2 SYGVKD, per germline. V lost 3 bases and J lost 1; bases outside the gene matches: 6. The CDR3 has 16 amino acids. DNA for the CDR3: TGTGCCATCAGTGAATTTGCGGGAGAGGCCAAAAACATTCAGTACTTC. It codes for CAISEFAGEAKNIQYF.

This clone was observed once. This chain uses TRBV7-2 with TRBJ2-3; TRBD2 matches at 8 bases. Losses at the gene ends were 0 bases for V and 5 bases for J; bases not matched to a gene: 10. Germline V lookup: CDR1 SGHTA, CDR2 FQGNSA. The CDR3 totals 17 residues. The CDR3 spells CASSLAPPGGPQDTQYF. The CDR3 DNA is TGTGCCAGCAGCTTAGCCCCCCCGGGAGGGCCACAAGATACGCAGTATTTT.

The chain couples TRBV5-1 to TRBJ1-2; TRBD1 might be the D (6 bases). The V end lost 0 bases, the J end lost 4 bases, and 13 bases lay between the germline ends. This CDR3 has 15 residues. CDR1 is SGHRS, CDR2 YFSETQ, per germline. CDR3 DNA: TGCGCCAGCAGCTTGGTGGTCGGGGGGCTCTATGGCTACACCTTC. This gives the protein CASSLVVGGLYGYTF. Full variable domain (missing parts from reference TRBV5-1 and TRBJ1-2): KAGVTQTPRYLIKTRGQQVTLSCSPISGHRSVSWYQQTPGQGLQFLFEYFSETQRNKGNFPGRFSGRQFSNSRSEMNVSTLELGDSALYLCASSLVVGGLYGYTFGSGTRLTVV.

The rearrangement links TRBV15 to TRBJ2-5; a weak D match, TRBD1 (6 bases). Trimming took off 7 bases at V and 3 bases at J, with 12 bases between the two ends. This CDR3 has 13 residues. In germline, CDR1 is LNHNV, CDR2 YYDKDF (reference sequence). DNA for the CDR3: TGTGCCACCAAGACAGGCGTAAAAGAGACCCAGTACTTC. Translated: CATKTGVKETQYF.

The V call is TRBV18, the J call TRBJ2-1, with 9 bases aligning to TRBD1. Germline V gives CDR1 KGHSH, CDR2 LQKENI. This CDR3 spans 16 amino acids. With 3 bases clipped from V and 4 bases from J, the junction kept 7 bases outside the gene matches. CDR3 protein: CASSPGDREIYNEQFF. CDR3 nucleotide sequence: TGTGCCAGCTCACCCGGGGACAGGGAGATTTACAATGAGCAGTTCTTC.

V usage is TRBV6-1 and J usage is TRBJ2-2; D remains ambiguous. The CDR3 spans 17 residues. Germline loops: CDR1 MNHNS, CDR2 SASEGT. Trimming stripped 2 bases from V and 2 bases from J, with 15 bases between. CDR3 protein: CASSERRPAINTGELFF. DNA for the CDR3: TGTGCCAGCAGTGAACGACGACCGGCTATTAACACCGGGGAGCTGTTTTTT.

The V and J genes are TRBV7-8 and TRBJ1-4, with D unresolved. Germline-derived CDR1 and CDR2 are SGHVS and FQNEAQ. The V end lost 5 bases, the J end lost 4 bases, and 11 bases lay between the germline ends. The CDR3 is 14 amino acids. CDR3 in DNA: TGTGCCAGCAGCATACAGCGATTTAATGAAAAACTGTTTTTT. This encodes CASSIQRFNEKLFF.

This clone was detected only a few times. The chain carries TRBV7-8 and TRBJ2-5; 7 nucleotides line up with TRBD2. The V gene end was trimmed by 4 bases and the J gene end by 5 bases; junction bases not matched to a gene: 10. CDR1 and CDR2 from the germline V gene are SGHVS and FQNEAQ. This CDR3 region has 15 residues. The CDR3 loop reads CASSSGERDGETQYF. Here the CDR3 DNA reads TGTGCCAGCAGCTCTGGGGAGCGGGACGGGGAGACCCAGTACTTC. The full variable domain, in which reference TRBV7-8 and TRBJ2-5 provide the parts outside the CDR3, is GAGVSQSPRYKVAKRGQDVALRCDPISGHVSLFWYQQALGQGPEFLTYFQNEAQLDKSGLPSDRFFAERPEGSVSTLKIQRTQQEDSAVYLCASSSGERDGETQYFGPGTRLLVL.

The CDR3: CASRPPGLASDGANVLTF. In DNA, the CDR3 is TGTGCCAGCAGACCCCCGGGACTAGCGAGTGATGGGGCCAACGTCCTGACTTTC. The chain couples TRBV28 to TRBJ2-6; TRBD2 aligns across 10 bases. Unmatched junction bases numbered 11, after V lost 6 bases and J lost 3 bases. Germline CDR1 and CDR2: MDHEN and SYDVKM. CDR3 size: 18 residues. The full variable domain, completed using reference TRBV28 and TRBJ2-6, is DVKVTQSSRYLVKRTGEKVFLECVQDMDHENMFWYRQDPGLGLRLIYFSYDVKMKEKGDIPEGYSVSREKKERFSLILESASTNQTSMYLCASRPPGLASDGANVLTFGAGSRLTVL.

V usage is TRBV4-2 and J usage is TRBJ2-1; D gene unclear. Germline CDR1 is LGHNA and CDR2 is YNFKEQ. V lost 0 bases to trimming and J lost 10 bases, with 10 bases between them. The CDR3 spans 13 residues. The CDR3 coding sequence is TGTGCCAGCAGCCAAGATAGTGTCGGGGAGCAGTTCTTC. This sequence encodes CASSQDSVGEQFF.

The genes are TRBV4-2 and TRBJ2-2; D is unresolved. The CDR3 loop spans 17 amino acids. The germline V gene has CDR1 LGHNA and CDR2 YNFKEQ. The V end was cut by 2 bases, the J end by 1 base, with 14 bases between. The CDR3 nucleotides are TGTGCCAGCAGCCAATCCTATAGGGCAGGGAACACCGGGGAGCTGTTTTTT. It yields the protein CASSQSYRAGNTGELFF.

In this sample, this clone turned up once. The chain couples TRBV6-4 to TRBJ1-2, with 7 bases that match TRBD1. The V gene end was trimmed by 3 bases and the J gene end by 8 bases; junction bases not matched to a gene: 6. Germline values: CDR1 MRHNA, CDR2 SNTAGT. The CDR3 is 13 amino acids. CDR3 coding DNA: TGTGCCAGCAGTGAACACAGGGGATCCGGCTACACCTTC. Amino acids: CASSEHRGSGYTF.

The chain recombines TRBV7-6 with TRBJ2-6, with D perhaps matching TRBD1 or TRBD2 (5 bases each). The V and J ends lost 4 bases and 0 bases respectively, with 13 bases between them. Germline V gene sequence: CDR1 SGHVS, CDR2 FNYEAQ. This CDR3 is 17 amino acids long. CDR3 DNA: TGTGCCAGCAGCTCACGGCCAGGGAGCTCTGGGGCCAACGTCCTGACTTTC. It specifies CASSSRPGSSGANVLTF.

The chain carries TRBV21-1 and TRBJ2-1; the listed D gene, TRBD2, was not tested against the DNA. TRBV21-1 is an annotated pseudogene. The CDR3 is 18 amino acids. The CDR3 coding sequence is TGTGCCAGCAGCAAAGGGACTAGCGGGAGGAGCTCCTACAATGAGCAGTTCTTC. Residues: CASSKGTSGRSSYNEQFF.

The chain employs TRBV25-1 and TRBJ2-1; no clear D. Germline values: CDR1 MGHDK, CDR2 SYGVNS. V was shortened by 8 bases and J by 9 bases, with 17 bases between the two germline ends. The CDR3 consists of 13 residues. CDR3 nucleotide sequence: TGTGCCAGCGGCGCCATGGGGATGGGTGAGCAGTTCTTC. Translation: CASGAMGMGEQFF.

This chain connects TRBV6-1 to TRBJ2-7; 7 nucleotides align to TRBD1. The CDR3 has 14 residues. In germline, CDR1 is MNHNS, CDR2 SASEGT. After removal of 8 bases from V and 11 bases from J, the junction contained 18 bases not matched to a gene. CDR3 bases: TGTGCCAGCCATCCTCCGGGACAGATCGCAACTGAGTACTTC. Translated: CASHPPGQIATEYF.

The chain uses TRBV7-7 and TRBJ2-7; tentative D call: TRBD1 (5 bases). Germline CDR1 is SSHAT and CDR2 is FNYEAQ (reference sequence). The V end was cut by 5 bases, the J end by 3 bases, with 14 bases between. The CDR3 length is 14 residues. The CDR3 bases are TGTGCCAGCAGCATTGACAGATTTGACTACGAGCAGTACTTC. The encoded protein is CASSIDRFDYEQYF.

The CDR3 DNA follows: TGTGCCAGCAAGGGAGACAGGGTGGGGGGGACCCAGTACTTC. Translating it yields CASKGDRVGGTQYF. This sequence joins TRBV6-5 and TRBJ2-5, with a weak D call TRBD1 (7 bases). The V end was cut by 7 bases, the J end by 7 bases, with 19 bases between. The CDR3 runs to 14 residues. Germline-derived CDR1 and CDR2 are MNHEY and SVGAGI.

This clone showed up just once. The V call is TRBV11-2, the J call TRBJ1-5; D gene unclear. CDR1 and CDR2 from the germline V gene are SGHAT and FQNNGV. The CDR3 spans 13 residues. V was trimmed by 1 base and J by 3 bases, leaving 4 bases between them. CDR3 nucleotides: TGTGCCAGCAGCTTAGCCCTCAATCAGCCCCAGCATTTT. Its protein is CASSLALNQPQHF.